These 19 T cell receptor beta chains originate from one sample sequenced in a study of OX40 agonist ivuxolimab in advanced cancers. TCRdb's table, derived via immunoSEQ multiplex PCR, lists solely in-frame clones and lacks some. The repertoire consists of nearly 80,000 clones, with approximately 85% occurring once and the leading ten covering 3% to 4.5%. The source was CD4+ or CD8+ T cells sorted from blood, collected in a trial of the OX40 agonist ivuxolimab. Receptor source: an adult with an advanced solid tumor such as melanoma, head and neck, liver or kidney cancer.

The gene calls are TRBV27 and TRBJ1-6, with 7 bases fitting TRBD1. CDR1 and CDR2 from the germline V gene are MNHEY and SMNVEV (reference sequence). V shed 6 bases, J shed 9 bases, and the junction held 8 bases outside the gene matches. The length of the CDR3 is 14 residues. CDR3 sequence: CASRLTGLGSPLHF. The CDR3 DNA sequence: TGTGCCAGCAGGCTGACAGGGCTGGGTTCACCCCTCCACTTT.

CDR3 DNA sequence: TGTGCCAGCAGGTTGGCGACAGATACGCAGTATTTT. Amino acid sequence: CASRLATDTQYF. This chain connects TRBV28 to TRBJ2-3, with D unresolved. V was pared by 6 bases and J by 3 bases, with 7 bases between. The germline V gene encodes CDR1 MDHEN and CDR2 SYDVKM. CDR3 length: 12 amino acids. The full variable domain, with the rest looked up from reference TRBV28 and TRBJ2-3, is DVKVTQSSRYLVKRTGEKVFLECVQDMDHENMFWYRQDPGLGLRLIYFSYDVKMKEKGDIPEGYSVSREKKERFSLILESASTNQTSMYLCASRLATDTQYFGPGTRLTVL.

The genes are TRBV6-5 and TRBJ2-7; no reliable D call. Trimming pared 6 bases from V and 6 bases from J, leaving 9 bases between. The germline CDR1 and CDR2 sequences are MNHEY and SVGAGI. There are 11 residues in the CDR3. This chain's CDR3 is CASRTEGEQYF. The CDR3 DNA reads TGTGCCAGCAGAACAGAAGGCGAGCAGTACTTC.

CDR3 loop: CASRDTGGNTGELFF. The CDR3 bases are TGTGCCAGCAGGGACACAGGGGGGAACACCGGGGAGCTGTTTTTT. The chain recombines TRBV28 with TRBJ2-2, with 8 bases that match TRBD1. The CDR3 contains 15 residues. Germline CDR1 is MDHEN and CDR2 is SYDVKM. V trimming: 6 bases; J trimming: 1 base; junction bases outside the gene matches: 4.

This clone occurred a few times. J is TRBJ1-1 and V is TRBV5-1; D is ambiguous. The CDR3 runs to 13 residues. The V gene lost 1 base and the J gene lost 0 bases, with 4 bases spanning the gap. Germline CDR1 SGHRS, CDR2 YFSETQ. The DNA for the CDR3 is TGCGCCAGCAGCTTGAGAATGAACACTGAAGCTTTCTTT. Protein product: CASSLRMNTEAFF. The full variable domain, in which reference TRBV5-1 and TRBJ1-1 provide the parts outside the CDR3, is KAGVTQTPRYLIKTRGQQVTLSCSPISGHRSVSWYQQTPGQGLQFLFEYFSETQRNKGNFPGRFSGRQFSNSRSEMNVSTLELGDSALYLCASSLRMNTEAFFGQGTRLTVV.

The chain employs TRBV7-9 and TRBJ2-5, with D possibly being TRBD1 (5 bases). This CDR3 spans 15 amino acids. Germline V gene data show CDR1 as SEHNR and CDR2 as FQNEAQ (reference sequence). The V end lost 5 bases, the J end lost 1 base, and 14 bases lay between the germline ends. CDR3 in DNA: TGTGCCAGCAGCCCAGGGCTCTGGGCCCAAGAGACCCAGTACTTC. It specifies CASSPGLWAQETQYF.

This clone was counted a single time. The V gene is TRBV30, the J gene TRBJ2-1; D is unresolved. The CDR3 contains 11 residues. The germline V gene has CDR1 GTSNPN and CDR2 SVGIG (reference sequence). V was trimmed by 4 bases and J by 8 bases, leaving 9 bases between them. CDR3 bases: TGTGCCTGGACCTCTCATGATGAGCAGTTCTTC. Translated, it gives CAWTSHDEQFF.

Concerning this clone itself: The identical CDR3 is also encoded by other nucleotide sequences in the sample. The rearrangement uses TRBV4-1 and TRBJ2-5; TRBD1 aligns across 11 bases. The J call could be wrong; TRBJ2-7 is a better fit for the DNA end. The CDR3 consists of 15 residues. Germline V gene data show CDR1 as MGHRA and CDR2 as YSYEKL. DNA for the CDR3: TGCGCCAGCAGCCAGGGGACAGGGGGGACCTACGAGCAGTACTTC. This encodes CASSQGTGGTYEQYF.

V and J are TRBV5-5 and TRBJ1-1, with 9 bases lining up with TRBD1. The CDR3 consists of 15 residues. V was clipped by 4 bases and J by 2 bases; unmatched bases: 6. Germline assignment: CDR1 SGHKS and CDR2 YYEKEE (reference sequence). The DNA of the CDR3 is TGTGCCAGCAGCGCGACAGGGGGTTTAAACACTGAAGCTTTCTTT. The encoded protein is CASSATGGLNTEAFF. Supplemented by reference TRBV5-5 and TRBJ1-1, the full variable domain reads DAGVTQSPTHLIKTRGQQVTLRCSPISGHKSVSWYQQVLGQGPQFIFQYYEKEERGRGNFPDRFSARQFPNYSSELNVNALLLGDSALYLCASSATGGLNTEAFFGQGTRLTVV.

The chain links TRBV30 to TRBJ2-6; tentatively, D is TRBD1 (6 bases). V lost 5 bases and J 0 bases, leaving 11 bases between the germline ends. The germline CDR1 and CDR2 sequences are GTSNPN and SVGIG (reference sequence). This CDR3 contains 15 residues. CDR3 protein: CAWDRTSSGANVLTF. The CDR3 DNA follows: TGTGCCTGGGACAGGACCAGCTCTGGGGCCAACGTCCTGACTTTC.

This rearrangement joins TRBV4-2 to TRBJ2-7, with 9 bases matching TRBD1. V shed 2 bases, J shed 3 bases, and the junction held 5 bases outside the gene matches. This CDR3 comprises 15 residues. Germline CDR1 reads LGHNA; CDR2 reads YNFKEQ. The CDR3 spells CASSQFPGQGYEQYF. The DNA for the CDR3 is TGTGCCAGCAGCCAATTCCCGGGACAGGGCTACGAGCAGTACTTC.

The V and J genes are TRBV23-1 and TRBJ2-2, with D unclear. TRBV23-1 carries the ORF label, with uncertain function. V dropped 3 bases and J dropped 0 bases, with 14 bases sitting between them. The CDR3 spans 17 residues. This CDR3 is CASSHYNRATNTGELFF. The CDR3 DNA follows: TGCGCCAGCAGTCATTACAACCGAGCGACGAACACCGGGGAGCTGTTTTTT.

The chain recombines TRBV19 with TRBJ1-2; the D gene is possibly TRBD1 (5 bases). This CDR3 region has 14 residues. Per germline, CDR1 LNHDA and CDR2 SQIVND (reference sequence). Deletions cut 7 bases from V and 5 bases from J, with 17 bases between. CDR3: CASKVTTVFYGYTF. Here the CDR3 DNA reads TGTGCCAGTAAAGTGACGACAGTCTTTTATGGCTACACCTTC.

V is TRBV9 and J is TRBJ2-6, with D perhaps assigned TRBD1 or TRBD2 (5 bases each). V gave up 1 base and J gave up 0 bases, with 14 bases separating them. Germline V gene sequence: CDR1 SGDLS, CDR2 YYNGEE. The CDR3 runs to 18 residues. The CDR3 nucleotides read TGTGCCAGCAGCGTATCCGGGACCGAGGACTCTGGGGCCAACGTCCTGACTTTC. Translation: CASSVSGTEDSGANVLTF.

The chain couples TRBV5-1 to TRBJ2-5; 7 nucleotides align to TRBD1. The CDR3 consists of 13 residues. With V trimmed by 7 bases and J by 3 bases, 6 bases remained unmatched. The germline V gene encodes CDR1 SGHRS and CDR2 YFSETQ. The CDR3 sequence: CASGPGTEETQYF. CDR3 nucleotides: TGCGCCAGCGGCCCCGGGACAGAAGAGACCCAGTACTTC.

The chain joins TRBV21-1 to TRBJ2-7; TRBD2 is the table's D call and was not checked against the DNA. TRBV21-1 is deemed a pseudogene. The length of the CDR3 is 21 residues. The CDR3 DNA sequence: TGTGCCAGCAGCAAAGTGAAAAAACAAAAGCGGGAGCCGGACCGCAAATACGAGCAGTACTTC. Protein: CASSKVKKQKREPDRKYEQYF.

V and J are TRBV2 and TRBJ1-1, with 8 bases aligning to TRBD1. The CDR3 loop spans 14 amino acids. CDR1 is SNHLY, CDR2 FYNNEI, per germline. Trimming at V came to 5 bases and at J to 5 bases, leaving 7 bases not matched to a gene. This chain's CDR3 is CASSNGQGDTEAFF. CDR3 in DNA: TGTGCCAGCAGTAACGGACAGGGAGATACTGAAGCTTTCTTT.

A few counts support this clone. This chain links TRBV2 with TRBJ2-3; TRBD2 matches 10 bases. V lost 7 bases and J lost 1; bases outside the gene matches: 2. Per germline, CDR1 SNHLY and CDR2 FYNNEI. The CDR3 spans 14 residues. The CDR3 DNA reads as TGTGCCAGCACCGGGACTAGCGGCACAGATACGCAGTATTTT. It specifies CASTGTSGTDTQYF.

The V call is TRBV2, the J call TRBJ2-7; D gene ambiguous. CDR1 and CDR2 from the germline V gene are SNHLY and FYNNEI. The germline V and J ends were trimmed by 1 base and 2 bases, with 9 bases remaining between them. This CDR3 comprises 14 residues. The DNA of the CDR3 is TGTGCCAGCAGTGAAGGTGGGGTTCCCTACGAGCAGTACTTC. Amino acids: CASSEGGVPYEQYF.